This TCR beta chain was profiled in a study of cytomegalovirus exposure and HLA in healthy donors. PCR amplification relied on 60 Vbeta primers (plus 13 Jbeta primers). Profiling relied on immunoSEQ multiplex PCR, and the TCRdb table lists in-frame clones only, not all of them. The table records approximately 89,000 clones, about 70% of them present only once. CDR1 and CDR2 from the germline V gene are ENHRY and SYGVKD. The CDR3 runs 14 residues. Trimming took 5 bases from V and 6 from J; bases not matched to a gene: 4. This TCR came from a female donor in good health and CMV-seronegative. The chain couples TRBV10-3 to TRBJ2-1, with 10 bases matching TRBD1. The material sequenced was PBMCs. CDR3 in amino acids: CAISPGQGGNEQFF. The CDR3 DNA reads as TGTGCCATCAGTCCCGGACAGGGGGGCAATGAGCAGTTCTTC.